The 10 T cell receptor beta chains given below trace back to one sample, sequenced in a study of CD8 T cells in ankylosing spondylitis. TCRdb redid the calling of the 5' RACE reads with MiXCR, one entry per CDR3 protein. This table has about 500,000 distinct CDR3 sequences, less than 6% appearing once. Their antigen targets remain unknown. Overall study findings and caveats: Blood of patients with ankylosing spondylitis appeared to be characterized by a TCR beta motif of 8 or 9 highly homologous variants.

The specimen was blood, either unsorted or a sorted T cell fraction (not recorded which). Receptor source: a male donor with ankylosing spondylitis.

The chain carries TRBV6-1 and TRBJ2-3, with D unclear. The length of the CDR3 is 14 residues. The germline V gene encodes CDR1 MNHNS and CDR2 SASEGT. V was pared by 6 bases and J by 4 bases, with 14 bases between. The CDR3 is CASRRGPSADTQYF. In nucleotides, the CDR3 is TGTGCCAGCAGAAGAGGACCCTCCGCAGATACGCAGTATTTT.

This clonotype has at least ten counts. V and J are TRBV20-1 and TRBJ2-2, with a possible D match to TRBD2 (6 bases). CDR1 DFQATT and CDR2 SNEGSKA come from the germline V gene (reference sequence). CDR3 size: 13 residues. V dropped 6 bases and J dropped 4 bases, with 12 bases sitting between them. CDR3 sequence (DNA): TGCAGTGCCAGCCGGGGGTTCACCGGGGAGCTGTTTTTT. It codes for CSASRGFTGELFF.

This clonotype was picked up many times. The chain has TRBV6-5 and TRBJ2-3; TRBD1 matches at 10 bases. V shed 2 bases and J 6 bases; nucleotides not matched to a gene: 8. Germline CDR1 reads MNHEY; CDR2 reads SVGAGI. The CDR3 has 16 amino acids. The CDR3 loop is CASSYLGTGDADTQYF. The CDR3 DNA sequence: TGTGCCAGCAGTTACCTTGGGACAGGGGATGCTGATACGCAGTATTTT.

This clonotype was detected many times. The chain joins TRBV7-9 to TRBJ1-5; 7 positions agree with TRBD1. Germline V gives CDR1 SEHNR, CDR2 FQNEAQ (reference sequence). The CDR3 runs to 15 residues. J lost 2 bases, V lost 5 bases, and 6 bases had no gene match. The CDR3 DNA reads TGTGCCAGCAGCCGGACAGGCGACGGCAATCAGCCCCAGCATTTT. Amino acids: CASSRTGDGNQPQHF.

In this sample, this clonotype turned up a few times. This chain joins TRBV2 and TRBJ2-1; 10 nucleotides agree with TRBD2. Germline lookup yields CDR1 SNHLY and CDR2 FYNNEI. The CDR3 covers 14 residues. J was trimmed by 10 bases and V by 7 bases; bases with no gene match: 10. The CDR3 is CASTSGRWPGEQFF. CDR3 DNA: TGTGCCAGCACTAGCGGGAGATGGCCGGGGGAGCAGTTCTTC. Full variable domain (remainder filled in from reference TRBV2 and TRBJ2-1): EPEVTQTPSHQVTQMGQEVILRCVPISNHLYFYWYRQILGQKVEFLVSFYNNEISEKSEIFDDQFSVERPDGSNFTLKIRSTKLEDSAMYFCASTSGRWPGEQFFGPGTRLTVL.

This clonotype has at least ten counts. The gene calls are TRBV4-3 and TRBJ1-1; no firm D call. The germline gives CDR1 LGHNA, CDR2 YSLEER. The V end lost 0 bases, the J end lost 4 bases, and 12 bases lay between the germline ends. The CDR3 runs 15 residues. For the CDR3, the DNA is TGCGCCAGCAGCCAAGAGACTCATGGAGGCACTGAAGCTTTCTTT. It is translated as CASSQETHGGTEAFF.

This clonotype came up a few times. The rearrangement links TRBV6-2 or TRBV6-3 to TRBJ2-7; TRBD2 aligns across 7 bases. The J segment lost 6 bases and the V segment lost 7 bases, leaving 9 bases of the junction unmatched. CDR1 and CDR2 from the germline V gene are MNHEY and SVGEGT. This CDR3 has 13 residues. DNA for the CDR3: TGTGCCAGCAACCCCGGGGGGAAAGGCGAGCAGTACTTC. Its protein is CASNPGGKGEQYF.

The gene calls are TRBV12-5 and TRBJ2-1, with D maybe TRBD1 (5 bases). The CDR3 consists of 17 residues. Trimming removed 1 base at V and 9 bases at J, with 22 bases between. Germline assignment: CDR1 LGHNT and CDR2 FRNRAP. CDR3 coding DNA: TGTGCTAGTGGTTTGGCCAGGGTGGGTATGGTGTTCGGTGAGCAGTTCTTC. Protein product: CASGLARVGMVFGEQFF.

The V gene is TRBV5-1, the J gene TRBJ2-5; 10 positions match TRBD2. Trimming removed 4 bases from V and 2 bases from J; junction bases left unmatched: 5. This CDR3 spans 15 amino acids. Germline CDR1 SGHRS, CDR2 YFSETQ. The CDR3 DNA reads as TGCGCCAGCAGCGAGCTAGCGGGGGTACAAGAGACCCAGTACTTC. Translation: CASSELAGVQETQYF.

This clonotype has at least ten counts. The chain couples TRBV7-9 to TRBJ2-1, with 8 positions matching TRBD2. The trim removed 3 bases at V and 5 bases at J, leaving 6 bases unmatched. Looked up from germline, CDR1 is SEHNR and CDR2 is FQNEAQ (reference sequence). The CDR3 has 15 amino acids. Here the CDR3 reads CASSFSGTANNEQFF. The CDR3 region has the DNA TGTGCCAGCAGCTTTAGCGGGACCGCTAACAATGAGCAGTTCTTC.